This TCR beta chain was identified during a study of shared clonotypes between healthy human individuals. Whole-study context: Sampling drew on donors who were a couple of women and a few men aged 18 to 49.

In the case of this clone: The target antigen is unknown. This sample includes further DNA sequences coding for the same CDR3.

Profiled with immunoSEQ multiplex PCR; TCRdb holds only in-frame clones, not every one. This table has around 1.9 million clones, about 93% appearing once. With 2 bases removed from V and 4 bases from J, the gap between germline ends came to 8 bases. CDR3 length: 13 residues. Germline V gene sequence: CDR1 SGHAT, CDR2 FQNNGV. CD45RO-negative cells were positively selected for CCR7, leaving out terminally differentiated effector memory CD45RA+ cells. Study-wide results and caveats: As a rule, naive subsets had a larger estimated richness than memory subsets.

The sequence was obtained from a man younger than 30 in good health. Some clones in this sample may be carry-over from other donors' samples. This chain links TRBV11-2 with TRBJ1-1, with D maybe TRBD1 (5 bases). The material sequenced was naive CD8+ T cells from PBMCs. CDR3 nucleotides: TGTGCCAGCAGCTTATCAGGGTTCACTGAAGCTTTCTTT. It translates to CASSLSGFTEAFF.